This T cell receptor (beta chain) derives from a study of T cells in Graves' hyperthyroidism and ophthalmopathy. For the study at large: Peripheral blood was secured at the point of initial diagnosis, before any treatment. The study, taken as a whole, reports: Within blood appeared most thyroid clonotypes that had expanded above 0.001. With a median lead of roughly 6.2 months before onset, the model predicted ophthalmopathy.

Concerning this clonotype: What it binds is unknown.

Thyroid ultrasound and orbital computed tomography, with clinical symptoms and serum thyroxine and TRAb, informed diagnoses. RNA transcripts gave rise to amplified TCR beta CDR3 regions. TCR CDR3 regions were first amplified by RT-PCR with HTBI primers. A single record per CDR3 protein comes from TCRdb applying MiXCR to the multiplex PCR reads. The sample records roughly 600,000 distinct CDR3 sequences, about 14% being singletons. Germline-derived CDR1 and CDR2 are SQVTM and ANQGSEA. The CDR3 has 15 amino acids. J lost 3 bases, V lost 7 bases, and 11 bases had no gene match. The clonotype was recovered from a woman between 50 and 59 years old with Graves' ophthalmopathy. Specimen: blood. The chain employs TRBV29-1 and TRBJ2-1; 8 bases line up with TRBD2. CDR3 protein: CSAPGPSGSYNEQFF. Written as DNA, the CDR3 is TGCAGCGCCCCTGGTCCCAGCGGGAGCTACAATGAGCAGTTCTTC.